Presented here are 16 T cell receptor beta chains from one specimen sequenced in a study of beta chain features in type 1 diabetes. Expressed TCRB transcripts were sequenced because the isolated RNA had all been reverse transcribed beforehand. TCRdb's copy holds only in-frame clones and misses some; the assay was immunoSEQ multiplex PCR. Found here are more than 15,000 clones, around 59% of them singletons; the top ten hold around 0.5%. The sequencing input was stem cell memory CD4+ T cells from blood. Receptors originate from a woman in her late teens or twenties in good health.

This chain links TRBV6-1 with TRBJ2-2; D may be TRBD1 (6 bases). This CDR3 contains 14 residues. The V gene's germline CDR1 is MNHNS and CDR2 SASEGT. Between the trimmed V and J ends, which lost 7 bases and 3 bases, there was a span of 12 bases. The CDR3 here is CASTSGQHTGELFF. The CDR3 nucleotides are TGTGCCAGCACCTCCGGACAGCACACCGGGGAGCTGTTTTTT.

To note about this clone: Relative to the germline gene, one junction end is altered; a read error may explain this. The V gene is TRBV7-2, the J gene TRBJ2-6, with TRBD1 identical over 10 bases. The germline CDR1 and CDR2 sequences are SGHTA and FQGNSA. The CDR3 runs to 17 residues. The CDR3 here is CASRLGDRGGGANVLTF. The CDR3 nucleotides are TGTGCCAGCAGATTAGGGGACAGGGGAGGTGGGGCCAACGTCCTGACTTTC.

The chain combines TRBV19 with TRBJ1-6; the match to TRBD1 covers 9 bases. Germline CDR1 reads LNHDA; CDR2 reads SQIVND (reference sequence). This CDR3 is built from 15 residues. After removal of 5 bases from V and 8 bases from J, the junction contained 7 bases not matched to a gene. CDR3 DNA sequence: TGTGCCAGTAGTCTGCACCGGGACAGGGATTCACCCCTCCACTTT. Protein: CASSLHRDRDSPLHF.

This clone was detected only a few times. The J gene is TRBJ1-1, the V gene TRBV30; no clear D. Germline lookup yields CDR1 GTSNPN and CDR2 SVGIG (reference sequence). V was pared by 4 bases and J by 0 bases, with 12 bases between. The CDR3 sequence is 14 residues long. The CDR3 loop reads CAWKMRFLNTEAFF. CDR3 in DNA: TGTGCCTGGAAAATGCGGTTTTTGAACACTGAAGCTTTCTTT.

This clone has a single count. The genes are TRBV6-1 and TRBJ1-5; D call uncertain. The CDR3 consists of 11 residues. Germline CDR1 and CDR2: MNHNS and SASEGT. Trimming shortened V by 6 bases and J by 2 bases, and 2 bases separated the two germline ends. The CDR3 sequence: CASSGNQPQHF. The CDR3 bases are TGTGCCAGCAGCGGCAATCAGCCCCAGCATTTT.

This sequence joins TRBV10-2 and TRBJ2-7; 7 nucleotides align to TRBD2. Looked up from germline, CDR1 is WSHSY and CDR2 is SAAADI. The CDR3 extends over 16 amino acids. Germline trimming cut 2 bases from V and 3 bases from J; bases unmatched to any gene: 10. CDR3 protein: CASSERLLAGSYEQYF. The CDR3, as DNA: TGCGCCAGCAGTGAGCGCCTTTTAGCGGGTAGCTACGAGCAGTACTTC.

The rearrangement links TRBV10-3 to TRBJ2-1; 11 positions agree with TRBD2. The J segment lost 4 bases and the V segment lost 2 bases, leaving 7 bases of the junction unmatched. CDR1 ENHRY and CDR2 SYGVKD come from the germline V gene. CDR3 length: 17 amino acids. CDR3: CAISEGYRLAGYNEQFF. The CDR3 DNA is TGTGCCATCAGTGAGGGGTACAGACTAGCGGGGTACAATGAGCAGTTCTTC.

This sequence joins TRBV29-1 and TRBJ2-5; D perhaps matches TRBD2 (5 bases). The germline CDR1 and CDR2 sequences are SQVTM and ANQGSEA. This CDR3 has 10 residues. Trimming left V 4 bases short and J 7 bases short, with 7 bases between. This CDR3 is CSVGAGTQYF. In nucleotides, the CDR3 is TGCAGCGTTGGGGCGGGGACCCAGTACTTC.

The gene calls are TRBV7-2 and TRBJ2-1; 12 nucleotides line up with TRBD2. Germline CDR1 and CDR2: SGHTA and FQGNSA. J was trimmed by 7 bases and V by 2 bases; bases with no gene match: 15. CDR3 length: 19 residues. The CDR3 loop is CASSLRTGLAGGRGNEQFF. CDR3 sequence (DNA): TGTGCCAGCAGCTTAAGAACCGGGCTAGCGGGGGGGCGGGGAAATGAGCAGTTCTTC.

This clone was observed a few times. The chain has TRBV2 and TRBJ1-5, with D possibly TRBD1 on 6 matching bases. The CDR3 loop spans 14 amino acids. The ends were cut back, 3 bases at V and 2 bases at J, with 8 bases in the middle. CDR1 and CDR2 from the germline V gene are SNHLY and FYNNEI. For the CDR3, the DNA is TGTGCCAGCAGTGAGTGGACAGGCAATCAGCCCCAGCATTTT. Its protein product is CASSEWTGNQPQHF.

This clone was recorded a few times. The chain combines TRBV14 with TRBJ2-1; D possibly corresponds to TRBD2 (7 bases). V lost 1 base and J lost 4, with 17 bases in between. The CDR3 sequence is 17 residues long. Germline CDR1 SGHDN, CDR2 FVKESK. The CDR3 loop reads CASSQAWGGLWYNEQFF. Written as DNA, the CDR3 is TGTGCCAGCAGCCAAGCATGGGGGGGGCTATGGTACAATGAGCAGTTCTTC.

This clone has a handful of counts. The CDR3 reads CVTGGRSSGYTF. The CDR3 nucleotides are TGTGTCACAGGGGGCCGGTCTTCTGGCTACACCTTC. The chain has TRBV28 and TRBJ1-2; TRBD1 matches at 9 bases. The CDR3 sequence is 12 residues long. Germline CDR1 and CDR2: MDHEN and SYDVKM.

The CDR3 reads CATSRDSSLAGYEQYF. The CDR3 DNA is TGTGCCACCAGCAGAGATTCTAGTCTAGCGGGATACGAGCAGTACTTC. The chain combines TRBV15 with TRBJ2-7, with 9 nucleotides matching TRBD2. The ends lost 0 bases at V and 4 bases at J; junction bases unmatched: 7. The CDR3 is made up of 16 amino acids. Germline V gene sequence: CDR1 LNHNV, CDR2 YYDKDF (reference sequence).

This clone was seen only a few times. The rearrangement joins TRBV9 to TRBJ2-7, with a possible D match to TRBD1 (5 bases). Germline V gene lookup returns CDR1 SGDLS and CDR2 YYNGEE. This CDR3 contains 17 residues. V was clipped by 1 base and J by 4 bases, with 21 bases between them. CDR3 residues: CASSVNPGRAGGYEQYF. The CDR3 region has the DNA TGTGCCAGCAGCGTAAATCCCGGCAGGGCAGGTGGGTACGAGCAGTACTTC.

Concerning this clone: The junction shows a germline mismatch at one end, possibly a read error. The chain is built from TRBV7-2 and TRBJ2-1; 11 nucleotides match TRBD2. CDR1 and CDR2 (germline): SGHTA, FQGNSA. This CDR3 comprises 14 residues. CDR3: CASSLAGGRPEQFF. CDR3 coding DNA: TGTGCCAGCAGCCTAGCGGGGGGACGTCCTGAGCAGTTCTTC.

The V gene is TRBV9, the J gene TRBJ2-7; the D gene is possibly TRBD2 (6 bases). V dropped 4 bases and J dropped 4 bases, with 15 bases sitting between them. Germline lookup yields CDR1 SGDLS and CDR2 YYNGEE. The CDR3 sequence is 14 residues long. The CDR3 here is CASSPRGGPYEQYF. The CDR3 DNA is TGTGCCAGCAGCCCCCGGGGAGGACCTTACGAGCAGTACTTC.